A single sample gave rise to the 26 T cell receptor beta chains below, sequenced in a study of beta chain features in type 1 diabetes. What was sequenced were expressed TCRB transcripts, since all of the isolated RNA had been reverse transcribed. The protocol was immunoSEQ multiplex PCR, while the TCRdb copy is restricted to in-frame clones and leaves out a portion. Among over 120,000 clones listed, about 8.7% were seen once. Sequenced: central memory CD4+ T cells from blood. Receptors originate from a man between 18 and 29 years old in good health.

The chain's CDR3 is CASSRGYEQYF. As DNA, the CDR3 is TGTGCCAGCAGCCGGGGGTACGAGCAGTACTTC. This chain connects TRBV5-6 to TRBJ2-7; a possible D gene is TRBD2 (6 bases). Deletions cut 4 bases from V and 4 bases from J, with 6 bases between. The CDR3 consists of 11 residues. The germline gives CDR1 SGHDT, CDR2 YYEEEE.

V and J are TRBV4-1 and TRBJ1-5; TRBD1 matches 9 bases. After removal of 6 bases from V and 3 bases from J, the junction contained 6 bases not matched to a gene. CDR1 and CDR2 from the germline V gene are MGHRA and YSYEKL. The CDR3 consists of 15 residues. CDR3 residues: CASSDDRGSNQPQHF. CDR3 nucleotides: TGCGCCAGCAGTGACGACAGGGGGTCCAATCAGCCCCAGCATTTT.

This clone was seen a few times. The gene calls are TRBV27 and TRBJ2-3, with D maybe TRBD1 (6 bases). The CDR3 totals 14 residues. V was pared by 2 bases and J by 5 bases, with 11 bases between. Germline CDR1 reads MNHEY; CDR2 reads SMNVEV (reference sequence). The CDR3 region has the DNA TGTGCCAGCAGTTTAAAACAGGGCAGAGATACGCAGTATTTT. This sequence encodes CASSLKQGRDTQYF.

The chain recombines TRBV7-7 with TRBJ2-7; 9 bases match TRBD1. V lost 5 bases and J lost 7; bases outside the gene matches: 12. The germline V gene has CDR1 SSHAT and CDR2 FNYEAQ (reference sequence). This CDR3 region has 15 residues. CDR3 loop: CASSRTGDGAEEQYF. CDR3 coding DNA: TGTGCCAGCAGCAGGACAGGGGACGGGGCAGAGGAGCAGTACTTC.

A few counts support this clone. The chain recombines TRBV7-9 with TRBJ1-3, with 7 bases matching TRBD1. The germline CDR1 and CDR2 sequences are SEHNR and FQNEAQ (reference sequence). CDR3 length equals 13 residues. With 7 bases clipped from V and 0 bases from J, the junction kept 0 bases outside the gene matches. The CDR3 region has the DNA TGTGCCAGCACAGGGGGCTCTGGAAACACCATATATTTT. It encodes CASTGGSGNTIYF.

Comments on this clone: The junction differs from germline at one of its ends, possibly a read error. The V and J genes are TRBV6-6 and TRBJ2-1, with D perhaps TRBD2 (5 bases). The CDR3 is 11 amino acids. Germline assignment: CDR1 MNHNY and CDR2 SVGAGI (reference sequence). The DNA of the CDR3 is TGTGCCAGCAGTTACTTGGAGGAGAGGCTCTTC. Protein: CASSYLEERLF.

This clone was counted between two and nine times. This chain connects TRBV7-3 to TRBJ1-2, with 9 positions matching TRBD1. The CDR3 runs to 15 residues. Germline V CDR1 and CDR2: SGHTA, FQGTGA. V trimming: 2 bases; J trimming: 8 bases; junction bases outside the gene matches: 9. The CDR3 here is CASSLFGQGSRGYTF. CDR3 bases: TGTGCCAGCAGCTTATTTGGACAGGGGAGCAGGGGCTACACCTTC.

The chain carries TRBV28 and TRBJ1-4; tentatively, D is TRBD1 (5 bases). The CDR3 covers 14 residues. Germline CDR1 and CDR2: MDHEN and SYDVKM. Between the trimmed V and J ends, which lost 2 bases and 7 bases, there was a span of 11 bases. The chain's CDR3 is CASSLRGVSEKLFF. CDR3 DNA: TGTGCCAGCAGTTTACGGGGGGTTAGTGAAAAACTGTTTTTT.

The CDR3 here is CASSKKTGVVVGQPQHF. The CDR3 DNA follows: TGTGCCAGCAGCAAAAAGACAGGGGTAGTAGTCGGTCAGCCCCAGCATTTT. V gene TRBV21-1 combines with J gene TRBJ1-5; the DNA was not compared with TRBD1, the D call given in the table. TRBV21-1 is assigned pseudogene status. This CDR3 comprises 17 residues.

This chain uses TRBV7-8 with TRBJ1-2; TRBD1 matches 10 bases. The germline CDR1 and CDR2 sequences are SGHVS and FQNEAQ. The junction had 5 bases not matched to a gene; V was cut back by 0 bases and J by 4 bases. The CDR3 loop spans 16 amino acids. CDR3 coding DNA: TGTGCCAGCAGCTTAGCAGGACAGGGGGACAGCTATGGCTACACCTTC. Protein sequence: CASSLAGQGDSYGYTF.

The chain recombines TRBV7-9 with TRBJ2-5, with no clear D. CDR1 is SEHNR, CDR2 FQNEAQ, per germline (reference sequence). The ends were cut back, 5 bases at V and 1 base at J, with 11 bases in the middle. This CDR3 has 14 amino acids. CDR3 region: CASSILTLQETQYF. The CDR3 coding sequence is TGTGCCAGCAGCATCCTGACACTCCAAGAGACCCAGTACTTC.

This clone turned up a few times. The J gene is TRBJ2-1, the V gene TRBV27; 7 positions agree with TRBD2. The CDR3 covers 15 residues. The V segment lost 5 bases and the J segment 8 bases; nucleotides outside the gene matches: 12. Looked up from germline, CDR1 is MNHEY and CDR2 is SMNVEV (reference sequence). The CDR3 DNA sequence: TGTGCCAGCAGTCCCCCCGGGACTATCATCCATGAGCAGTTCTTC. Translation gives CASSPPGTIIHEQFF.

This clone was counted only a few times. V gene TRBV9 combines with J gene TRBJ1-2, with 9 bases lining up with TRBD1. The V segment lost 3 bases and the J segment 4 bases; nucleotides outside the gene matches: 7. Germline V gene data show CDR1 as SGDLS and CDR2 as YYNGEE. The CDR3 is 15 amino acids. The CDR3 DNA follows: TGTGCCAGCAGCGCATATACAGGGGGCCGCTATGGCTACACCTTC. It encodes CASSAYTGGRYGYTF. Based on the CDR3 plus reference TRBV9 and TRBJ1-2, the full variable domain is DSGVTQTPKHLITATGQRVTLRCSPRSGDLSVYWYQQSLDQGLQFLIQYYNGEERAKGNILERFSAQQFPDLHSELNLSSLELGDSALYFCASSAYTGGRYGYTFGSGTRLTVV.

V gene TRBV30 combines with J gene TRBJ1-4; D is uncertain. CDR3 length: 13 amino acids. Deletions cut 0 bases from V and 4 bases from J, with 6 bases between. Germline V gene data show CDR1 as GTSNPN and CDR2 as SVGIG (reference sequence). The CDR3 is CAWSVGNNEKLFF. The CDR3 bases are TGTGCCTGGAGTGTCGGGAATAATGAAAAACTGTTTTTT.

This clone was observed a few times. The chain links TRBV6-5 to TRBJ2-7; 14 nucleotides agree with TRBD2. J lost 5 bases, V lost 7 bases, and 4 bases had no gene match. The length of the CDR3 is 14 residues. Germline-derived CDR1 and CDR2 are MNHEY and SVGAGI. The CDR3 coding sequence is TGTGCCAGCAATGGACTAGCGGGGGGCCACGAGCAGTACTTC. Translating it yields CASNGLAGGHEQYF.

This clone was seen repeatedly, ten times or more. The CDR3 protein is CATYRENEQFF. DNA for the CDR3: TGTGCCACCTACAGGGAGAATGAGCAGTTCTTC. The chain joins TRBV19 to TRBJ2-1; perhaps TRBD1 as D (6 bases). Germline loops: CDR1 LNHDA, CDR2 SQIVND (reference sequence). Trimming removed 10 bases from V and 7 bases from J, with 11 bases in between. The CDR3 loop spans 11 amino acids.

J is TRBJ2-7 and V is TRBV7-2, with no clear D. Germline values: CDR1 SGHTA, CDR2 FQGNSA. This CDR3 comprises 13 residues. The V end was cut by 0 bases, the J end by 3 bases, with 6 bases between. This CDR3 is CASSLALIYEQYF. The CDR3 coding sequence is TGTGCCAGCAGCTTAGCGTTAATCTACGAGCAGTACTTC.

This clone was seen at least ten times. V usage is TRBV11-2 and J usage is TRBJ2-4, with a tentative D call TRBD1 (5 bases). CDR3 size: 16 residues. Germline CDR1 reads SGHAT; CDR2 reads FQNNGV. The ends were cut back, 2 bases at V and 0 bases at J, with 11 bases in the middle. In DNA form, the CDR3 reads TGTGCCAGCAGCTTACGCAGGGCCGAAGCCAAAAACATTCAGTACTTC. It specifies CASSLRRAEAKNIQYF.

V gene TRBV4-3 combines with J gene TRBJ2-2; no definite D call. Germline assignment: CDR1 LGHNA and CDR2 YSLEER. V was pared by 1 base and J by 1 base, with 7 bases between. The CDR3 is made up of 15 amino acids. CDR3 in amino acids: CASSQVLLNTGELFF. CDR3 coding DNA: TGCGCCAGCAGCCAAGTTTTATTGAACACCGGGGAGCTGTTTTTT.

The chain uses TRBV7-8 and TRBJ1-2, with D unclear. The CDR3 loop spans 12 amino acids. V was trimmed by 4 bases and J by 4 bases, leaving 7 bases between them. Germline V gene lookup returns CDR1 SGHVS and CDR2 FQNEAQ. Written as DNA, the CDR3 is TGTGCCAGCAGCTCCGGACTCTATGGCTACACCTTC. As protein: CASSSGLYGYTF.

This clone has only a few counts. The CDR3 loop is CASNMKGLAGTTHEQYF. The CDR3 DNA is TGTGCCAGCAACATGAAGGGACTAGCGGGGACCACCCACGAGCAGTACTTC. The chain couples TRBV21-1 to TRBJ2-7; the table's D call TRBD2 went unverified against the DNA. TRBV21-1 is assigned pseudogene status. CDR3 length equals 17 residues.

A few counts support this clone. The same CDR3 can be traced to other DNA sequences in this sample. The rearrangement uses TRBV7-2 and TRBJ2-5; 8 bases fit TRBD2. Germline V gene data show CDR1 as SGHTA and CDR2 as FQGNSA. V lost 6 bases to trimming and J lost 4 bases; unmatched junction nucleotides: 7. The CDR3 sequence is 14 residues long. The CDR3 sequence: CASSLAGGRETQYF. CDR3 coding DNA: TGTGCCAGCAGTCTGGCGGGGGGTAGAGAGACCCAGTACTTC.

CDR3 residues: CASSLRGSHSPLHF. CDR3 DNA sequence: TGTGCCAGCAGCCTCAGGGGGAGTCATTCACCCCTCCACTTT. The J gene is TRBJ1-6, the V gene TRBV7-6, with 7 bases identical to TRBD1. V lost 5 bases, J lost 8 bases, and 6 bases stayed unmatched. Per germline, CDR1 SGHVS and CDR2 FNYEAQ. This CDR3 has 14 amino acids.

This clone appeared many times. This chain connects TRBV27 to TRBJ2-2, with D perhaps TRBD2 (5 bases). This CDR3 has 15 residues. V was shortened by 4 bases and J by 7 bases, with 16 bases between the two germline ends. Germline V gives CDR1 MNHEY, CDR2 SMNVEV (reference sequence). CDR3 bases: TGTGCCAGCAGTTATGACGGGGTCATGGGCGGGGAGCTGTTTTTT. It codes for CASSYDGVMGGELFF.

The chain couples TRBV14 to TRBJ1-2; D possibly corresponds to TRBD1 (5 bases). V shed 4 bases and J shed 4 bases, with 13 bases lying between them. This CDR3 has 14 residues. The germline V gene has CDR1 SGHDN and CDR2 FVKESK. This chain's CDR3 is CASSPSTAFYGYTF. The DNA for the CDR3 is TGTGCCAGCAGCCCATCGACAGCATTCTATGGCTACACCTTC.

This clone was observed a few times. This CDR3 reads CASSPGQGLSYEQYF. The CDR3 coding sequence is TGCGCCAGCAGCCCAGGACAGGGATTATCCTACGAGCAGTACTTC. J is TRBJ2-7 and V is TRBV5-1; 8 nucleotides line up with TRBD1. V trimming: 4 bases; J trimming: 1 base; junction bases outside the gene matches: 7. From germline, CDR1 is SGHRS and CDR2 YFSETQ. The CDR3 consists of 15 residues.